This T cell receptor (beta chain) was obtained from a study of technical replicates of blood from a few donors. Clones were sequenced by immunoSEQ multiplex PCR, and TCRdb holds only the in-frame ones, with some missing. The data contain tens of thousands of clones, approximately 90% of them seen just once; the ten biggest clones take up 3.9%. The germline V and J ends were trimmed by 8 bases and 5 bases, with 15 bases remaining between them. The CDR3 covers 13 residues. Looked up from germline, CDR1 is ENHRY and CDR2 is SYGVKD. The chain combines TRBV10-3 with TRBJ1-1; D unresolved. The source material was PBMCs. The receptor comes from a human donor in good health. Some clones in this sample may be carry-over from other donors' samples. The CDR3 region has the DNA TGTGCCATCGTCCGGGATTTGGGAACTGAAGCTTTCTTT. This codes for CAIVRDLGTEAFF.